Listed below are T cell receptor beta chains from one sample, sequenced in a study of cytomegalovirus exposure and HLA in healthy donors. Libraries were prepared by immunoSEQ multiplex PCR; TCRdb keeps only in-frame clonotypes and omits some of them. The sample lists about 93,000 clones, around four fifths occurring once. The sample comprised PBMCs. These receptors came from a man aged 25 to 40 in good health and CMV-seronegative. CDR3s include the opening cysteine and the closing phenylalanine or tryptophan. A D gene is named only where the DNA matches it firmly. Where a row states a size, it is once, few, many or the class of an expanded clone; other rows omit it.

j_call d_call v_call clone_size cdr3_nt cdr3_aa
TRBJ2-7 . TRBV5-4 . TGTGCCAGCAGCGAGGGACTCTCCTACGAGCAGTACTTC CASSEGLSYEQYF
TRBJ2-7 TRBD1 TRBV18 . TGTGCCAGCTCACCTCTGACAGGGTACCCCTACGAGCAGTACTTC CASSPLTGYPYEQYF
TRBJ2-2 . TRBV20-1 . TGCAGTGCTACGTTCGGGGGGGAGCTGTTTTTT CSATFGGELFF
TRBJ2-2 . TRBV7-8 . TGTGCCAGCAGCTTAGCGCGGGGGAACACCGGGGAGCTGTTTTTT CASSLARGNTGELFF
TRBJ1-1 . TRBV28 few TGTGCCAGCAGGTCGCCCGCGGACTGGAACACTGAAGCTTTCTTT CASRSPADWNTEAFF
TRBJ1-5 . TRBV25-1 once TGTGCCAGCAGAGCGACGGGGGGCAATCAGCCCCAGCATTTT CASRATGGNQPQHF
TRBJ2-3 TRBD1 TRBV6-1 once TGTGCCAGCAGTGAAATAAGGGGACAGGATACGCAGTATTTT CASSEIRGQDTQYF
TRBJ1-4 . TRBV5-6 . TGTGCCAGCAGCTTGTGGGGTGTGGAGGGCAGTAATGAAAAACTGTTTTTT CASSLWGVEGSNEKLFF
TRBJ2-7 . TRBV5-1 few TGCGCCAGCAGCCGGGGGTGGAAGGCCCAGGGATATTTGAATGTGTACGAGCAGTACTTC CASSRGWKAQGYLNVYEQYF
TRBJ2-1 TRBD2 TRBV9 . TGTGCCAGCAGCCCCCGATTCCCGCTAGCGGGGGGCCCCCCTAGCTCCTACAATGAGCAGTTCTTC CASSPRFPLAGGPPSSYNEQFF
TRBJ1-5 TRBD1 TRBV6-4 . TGTGCCAGCAGCCCCGGGACAGGAAGCAATCAGCCCCAGCATTTT CASSPGTGSNQPQHF
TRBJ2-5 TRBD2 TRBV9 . TGTGCCAGCAGCAATAGCGGGCAAGAGACCCAGTACTTC CASSNSGQETQYF
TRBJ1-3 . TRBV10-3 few TGTGCCATCAGAGACAGCTCTGGAAACACCATATATTTT CAIRDSSGNTIYF
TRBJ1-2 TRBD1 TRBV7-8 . TGTGCCAGCAGCTTAGCCACCGGGACAGGGGGCAGTGACTATGGCTACACCTTC CASSLATGTGGSDYGYTF
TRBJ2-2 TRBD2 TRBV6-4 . TGTGCCAGCAGTGACTCGAACCGGGAGGGGGCCGGGGAGCTGTTTTTT CASSDSNREGAGELFF
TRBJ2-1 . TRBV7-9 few TGTGCCAGCAGCTTTCCAGGGAACAATGAGCAGTTCTTC CASSFPGNNEQFF
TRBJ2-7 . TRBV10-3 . TGTGCCATCATGGGGGGGCTCTCATACGAGCAGTACTTC CAIMGGLSYEQYF
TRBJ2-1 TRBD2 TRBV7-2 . TGTGCCAGCAGCTTATTTGGCGGGACTACATCCAATGAGCAGTTCTTC CASSLFGGTTSNEQFF
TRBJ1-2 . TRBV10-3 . TGTGCCATCAGGGGGGACCGGGACACGGCCGGTGGCTACACCTTC CAIRGDRDTAGGYTF
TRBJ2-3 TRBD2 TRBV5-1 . TGCGCCAGCAGCTTGGTCCTAGCGGGGATTGCAGATACGCAGTATTTT CASSLVLAGIADTQYF
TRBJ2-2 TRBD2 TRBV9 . TGTGCCAGCAGCGTAGAAGTAGCGGGGGCCCATTCCGGGGAGCTGTTTTTT CASSVEVAGAHSGELFF
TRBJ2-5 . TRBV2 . TGTGCCATACTTGGGGGGCAAGAGACCCAGTACTTC CAILGGQETQYF
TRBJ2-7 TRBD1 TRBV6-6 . TGTGCCAGCAGATTACAGGGGGCCTCCTACGAGCAGTACTTC CASRLQGASYEQYF
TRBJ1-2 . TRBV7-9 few TGTGCCAGCAGACCAGGGTTCGGTAACTATGGCTACACCTTC CASRPGFGNYGYTF
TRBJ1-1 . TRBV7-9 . TGTGCCAGCAGCAAAAGGGAGGGGAGGACTGAAGCTTTCTTT CASSKREGRTEAFF
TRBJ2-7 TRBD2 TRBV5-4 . TGTGCCAGCAGCTACAAGTTATTAAGCGGGAGCGCCGAGATAACCTACGAGCAGTACTTC CASSYKLLSGSAEITYEQYF
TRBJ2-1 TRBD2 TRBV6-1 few TGTGCCAGCAGTGACCCAGGACTAGCTCTGGTTGAGCAGTTCTTC CASSDPGLALVEQFF
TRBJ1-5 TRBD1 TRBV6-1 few TGTGCCAGCAAAATACAGGGGGCTCTCAATCAGCCCCAGCATTTT CASKIQGALNQPQHF
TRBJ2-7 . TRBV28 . TGTGCCAGCAGTTTAAGCAGGTTGACCTACGAGCAGTACTTC CASSLSRLTYEQYF
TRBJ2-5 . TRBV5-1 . TGCGCCAGCAGCTTGGGCGGCGTGTTTCAAGAGACCCAGTACTTC CASSLGGVFQETQYF
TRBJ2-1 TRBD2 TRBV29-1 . TGCAGCGTTGAAGATCCGGCTAGCGGAAGCTCCTACAATGAGCAGTTCTTC CSVEDPASGSSYNEQFF
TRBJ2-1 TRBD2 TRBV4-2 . TGTGCCAGCAGCCAAGAAGGGGAGGGCTACAATGAGCAGTTCTTC CASSQEGEGYNEQFF
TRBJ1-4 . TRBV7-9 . TGTGCCAGCAGCGCGAGACAGAGCTCTAATGAAAAACTGTTTTTT CASSARQSSNEKLFF
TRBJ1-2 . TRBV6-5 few TGTGCCAGCAGTTACGAGGACCGGGCGGGGTATGGCTACACCTTC CASSYEDRAGYGYTF
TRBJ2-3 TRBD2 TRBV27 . TGTGCCAGCAGCCAACAACTAGCGGGGGGTCCAGATACGCAGTATTTT CASSQQLAGGPDTQYF
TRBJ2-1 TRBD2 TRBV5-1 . TGCGCCAGCAGCTCCCGGACTAGCGGGGCCAATGAGCAGTTCTTC CASSSRTSGANEQFF
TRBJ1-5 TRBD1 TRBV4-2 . TGTGCCAGCAGCCAATCACACGACAGGGGGAATCAGCCCCAGCATTTT CASSQSHDRGNQPQHF
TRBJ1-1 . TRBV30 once TGTGCCTGGAGTCCTAGCGGTACTGAAGCTTTCTTT CAWSPSGTEAFF
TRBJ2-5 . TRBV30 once TGTGCCTGGAGTGGCCAGGGCAAGAAGACCCAGTACTTC CAWSGQGKKTQYF
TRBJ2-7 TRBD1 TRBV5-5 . TGTGCCAGCAGCCAGACAGGGGTTGAGCAGTACTTC CASSQTGVEQYF
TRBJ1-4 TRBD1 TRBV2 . TGTGCCAGCATCTTACAGGGGGCGAGCGAAAAACTGTTTTTT CASILQGASEKLFF
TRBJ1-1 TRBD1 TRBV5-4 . TGTGCCAGCAGCTGGACAGGGGGACAAATCGAAGCTTTCTTT CASSWTGGQIEAFF
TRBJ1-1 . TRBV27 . TGTGCCAGCAGGGTTTTAGCTTACACTGAAGCTTTCTTT CASRVLAYTEAFF
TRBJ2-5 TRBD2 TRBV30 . TGTGCCTGGGGGGTAGCGGGAGCGGGGACCCAGTACTTC CAWGVAGAGTQYF
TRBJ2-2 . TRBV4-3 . TGCGCCAGCAGCCAAGATCGACAGGTCGGGGAGCTGTTTTTT CASSQDRQVGELFF
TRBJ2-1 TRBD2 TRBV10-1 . TGCGCCAGCAGTGCCGGACTAGCGGGAGCAAATGAGCAGTTCTTC CASSAGLAGANEQFF
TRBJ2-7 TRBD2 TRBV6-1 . TGTGCCAGCAGTGCTGGGGGAAGCGGGAGCGACGAGCAGTACTTC CASSAGGSGSDEQYF
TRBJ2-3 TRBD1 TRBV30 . TGTGCCTGGGGGACAGATACAGATACGCAGTATTTT CAWGTDTDTQYF
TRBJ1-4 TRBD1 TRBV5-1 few TGCGCCAGCAGCTTACGACCGGGACAGAGAAATGAAAAACTGTTTTTT CASSLRPGQRNEKLFF
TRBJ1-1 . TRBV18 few TGTGCCAGCTCACCTAAATGGACCTTCGAGGGGGTGAACACTGAAGCTTTCTTT CASSPKWTFEGVNTEAFF
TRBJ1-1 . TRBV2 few TGTGGAGGAGGGATTGAAGCTTTCTTT CGGGIEAFF
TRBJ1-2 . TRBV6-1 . TGTGCCAGCAGCGCAGGGTTCCTGGATGGCTACACCTTC CASSAGFLDGYTF
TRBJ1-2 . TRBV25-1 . TGTGCCAGCGGAGAAGGTTGGGGCTACACCTTC CASGEGWGYTF
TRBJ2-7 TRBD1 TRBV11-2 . TGTGCCAGCAGCTTAGTGGCGACAGGGAGCTACGAGCAGTACTTC CASSLVATGSYEQYF
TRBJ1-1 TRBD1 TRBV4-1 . TGCGCCAGCAGCCGCGATGACAGGGGGAGCACTGAAGCTTTCTTT CASSRDDRGSTEAFF
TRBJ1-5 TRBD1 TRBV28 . TGTGCCAGCAGTTTCTCAAAACAGGGGCGGAATCAGCCCCAGCATTTT CASSFSKQGRNQPQHF
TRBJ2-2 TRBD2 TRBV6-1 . TGTGCCAGCAGTGAAGGGGCCCTAGCGGGGTACGGCGGGGAGCTGTTTTTT CASSEGALAGYGGELFF